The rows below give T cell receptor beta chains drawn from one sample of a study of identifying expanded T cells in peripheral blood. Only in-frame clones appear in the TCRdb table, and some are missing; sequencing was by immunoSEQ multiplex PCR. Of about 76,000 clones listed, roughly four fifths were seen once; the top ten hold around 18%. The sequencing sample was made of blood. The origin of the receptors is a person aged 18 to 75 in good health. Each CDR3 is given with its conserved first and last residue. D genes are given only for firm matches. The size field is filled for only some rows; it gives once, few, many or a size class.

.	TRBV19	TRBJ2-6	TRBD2	TGTGCCAGTAGTGTAGCGGGAGCTAACGTCCTGACTTTC	CASSVAGANVLTF
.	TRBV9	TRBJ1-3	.	TGTGCCAGCAGCGTCGACACAGGGTCTCCTGGAAACACCATATATTTT	CASSVDTGSPGNTIYF
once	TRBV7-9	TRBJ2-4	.	TGTGCCAGCAGCTTAAATCCTACCGGATTATACTTC	CASSLNPTGLYF
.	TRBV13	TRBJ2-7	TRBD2	TGTGCCAGCAGCTTAGGGCTAGCGGAGTACGAGCAGTACTTC	CASSLGLAEYEQYF
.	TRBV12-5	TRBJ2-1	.	TGTGCTAGTGGCCCCTCGGGCTCCTACAATGAGCAGTTCTTC	CASGPSGSYNEQFF
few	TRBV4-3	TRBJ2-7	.	TGCGCCAGCAGCCAATGGGCCAGTTCCTACGAGCAGTACTTC	CASSQWASSYEQYF
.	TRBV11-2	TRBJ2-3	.	TGTGCCAGCAGCTTAGACAGGGCGAAGGGGACAGATACGCAGTATTTT	CASSLDRAKGTDTQYF
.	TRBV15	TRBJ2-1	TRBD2	TGTGCCACCAGCAGAGATCGACTAGCGGGAGTTGAGCAGTTCTTC	CATSRDRLAGVEQFF
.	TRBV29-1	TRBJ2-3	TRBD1	TGCAGCGCCCAGGGAGGGACAGGGGAGGAGGATACGCAGTATTTT	CSAQGGTGEEDTQYF
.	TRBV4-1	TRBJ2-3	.	TGCGCCAGCAGCCAAGAATTCCCCGGGTGGAGTACAGATACGCAGTATTTT	CASSQEFPGWSTDTQYF
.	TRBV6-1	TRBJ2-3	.	TGTGCCAGCAGCCGACAGAGCACAGATACGCAGTATTTT	CASSRQSTDTQYF
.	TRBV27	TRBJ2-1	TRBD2	TGTGCCAGCAGGCCCGGGACTAGTAGTAGAAATGAGCAGTTCTTC	CASRPGTSSRNEQFF
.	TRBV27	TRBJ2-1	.	TGTGCCACCACAACAGGGGACTGGGAGCAGTTCTTC	CATTTGDWEQFF
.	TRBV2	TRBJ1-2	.	TGTGCCAGCAGTGAACCTTCCCCCCAGGGCGCCTATGGCTACACCTTC	CASSEPSPQGAYGYTF
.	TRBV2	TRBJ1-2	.	TGTGCCACCGACAGTTATGGCTACACCTTC	CATDSYGYTF
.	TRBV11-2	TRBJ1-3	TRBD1	TGTGCCAGCAGCGTAGACCGGGACAGGGGCGGAAACACCATATATTTT	CASSVDRDRGGNTIYF
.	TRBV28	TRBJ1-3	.	TGTGCCAGCAGTTCGGTTTCTGGAAACACCATATATTTT	CASSSVSGNTIYF
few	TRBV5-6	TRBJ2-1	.	TGTGCCAGCAGCAAGACTCGCGGGGACAATGAGCAGTTCTTC	CASSKTRGDNEQFF
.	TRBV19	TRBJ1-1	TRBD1	TGTGCCAGTAGGCTTGGGACAGGCACTGAAGCTTTCTTT	CASRLGTGTEAFF
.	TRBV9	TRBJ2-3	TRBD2	TGTGCCAGCAGCGTGGCGGGAGTGGATACGCAGTATTTT	CASSVAGVDTQYF
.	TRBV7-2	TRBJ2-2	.	TGTGCCAGCAGCTGGGGTAGTTCCGCCGGGGAGCTGTTTTTT	CASSWGSSAGELFF
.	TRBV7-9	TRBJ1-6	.	TGTGCCAGCAGCATTACTGAGGCGGGCTCACCCCTCCACTTT	CASSITEAGSPLHF
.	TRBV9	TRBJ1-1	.	TGTGCCAGCAGCGTAGACGGGTGGGGTTACACTGAAGCTTTCTTT	CASSVDGWGYTEAFF
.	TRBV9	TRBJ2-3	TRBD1	TGTGCCAGCAGCGGCGCAGGGGACAGGGCAACGCAGTATTTT	CASSGAGDRATQYF
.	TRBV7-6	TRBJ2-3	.	TGTGCCAGCAGCTTAGTCGGGGTGAAGGGTACAGATACGCAGTATTTT	CASSLVGVKGTDTQYF
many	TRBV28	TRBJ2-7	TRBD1	TGTGCCAGCACCACACCGCCCCGGACAGGGGGGGTCGGGCAGTACTTC	CASTTPPRTGGVGQYF
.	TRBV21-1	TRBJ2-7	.	TGCTACCGAAATACTAGCGGGAGGGCGCGATCCTACGAGCAGTACTTC	CYRNTSGRARSYEQYF
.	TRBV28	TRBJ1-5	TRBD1	TGTGCCAGCAGTCCTCGGACAGGGAGTAGTCAGCCCCAGCATTTT	CASSPRTGSSQPQHF
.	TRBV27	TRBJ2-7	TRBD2	TGTGCCAGCGTTCATAGCGGGTGGCCCTCCTACGAGCAGTACTTC	CASVHSGWPSYEQYF
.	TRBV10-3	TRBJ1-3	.	TGTGCCATCAGTGATATCGGAAACACCATATATTTT	CAISDIGNTIYF
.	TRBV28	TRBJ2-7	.	TGTGCCAGCAGTCCGGGACCCCCCGAAGCAATGGACTACGAGCAGTACTTC	CASSPGPPEAMDYEQYF
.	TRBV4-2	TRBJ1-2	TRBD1	TGTGCCAGCAGCCAACGCCTGGGACAGGGGCTTCAAAATGGCTACACCTTC	CASSQRLGQGLQNGYTF
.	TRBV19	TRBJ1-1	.	TGTGCCAGTAGGAGCAGGGACCCCATGAACACTGAAGCTTTCTTT	CASRSRDPMNTEAFF
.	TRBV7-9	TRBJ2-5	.	TGTGCCAGCAGCCAAGAGACCCAGTACTTC	CASSQETQYF
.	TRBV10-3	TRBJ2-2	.	TGTGCCATCAGTGAGCCCGCCGGGACCGCGAACACCGGGGAGCTGTTTTTT	CAISEPAGTANTGELFF
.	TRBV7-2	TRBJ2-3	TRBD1	TGTGCCAGCAGCTTATGGGCCAGGGACAGGAGGGATACGCAGTATTTT	CASSLWARDRRDTQYF
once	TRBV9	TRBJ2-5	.	TGTGCCAGCAGCGTAGCTAGTCAAGAGACCCAGTACTTC	CASSVASQETQYF
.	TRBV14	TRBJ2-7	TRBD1	TGTGCCAGCAGCCACCACTCATCCGGGACAGGGGGCAAGCAGTACTTC	CASSHHSSGTGGKQYF
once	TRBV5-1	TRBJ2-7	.	TGCGCCAGCAGTCCTGGGGGAGCGAGACGCTCCTACGAGCAGTACTTC	CASSPGGARRSYEQYF
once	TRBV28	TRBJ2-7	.	TGTGCCAGCAGTTCTTCTTGGACATCCTACGAGCAGTACTTC	CASSSSWTSYEQYF
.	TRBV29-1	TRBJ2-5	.	TGCAGCGTTGAAGAGGGGACCCAGTACTTC	CSVEEGTQYF
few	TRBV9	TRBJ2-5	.	TGTGCCAGCAGCGTAACAGGGTTACAAGAGACCCAGTACTTC	CASSVTGLQETQYF
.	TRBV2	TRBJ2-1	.	TGTGCCAACCTACCGAATGAGCAGTTCTTC	CANLPNEQFF
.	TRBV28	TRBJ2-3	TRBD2	TGTGCCAGCAGCCCCCTCGGACTAGCGGGAGGGACAGATACGCAGTATTTT	CASSPLGLAGGTDTQYF
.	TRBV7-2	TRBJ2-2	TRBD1	TGTGCCAGCAGCCGGGGACAGGGGTTCACCGGGGAGCTGTTTTTT	CASSRGQGFTGELFF
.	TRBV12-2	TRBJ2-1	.	TGTGCAAGTCGCTCCTGGGACAGGGGGCGATCCAATGAGCAGTTCTTC	CASRSWDRGRSNEQFF
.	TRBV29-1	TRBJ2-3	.	TGCAGCGTTGATCCAGGGGCGCAGGATACGCAGTATTTT	CSVDPGAQDTQYF
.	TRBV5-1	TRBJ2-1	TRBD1	TGCGCCAGCAGCTTCGTAGGACAGGGTTCCAATGAGCAGTTCTTC	CASSFVGQGSNEQFF
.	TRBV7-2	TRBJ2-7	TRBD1	TGTGCCAGCAGCTTAAACAGGGGCGCCTACGAGCAGTACTTC	CASSLNRGAYEQYF
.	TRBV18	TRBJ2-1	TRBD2	TGTGCCAGCTCACCGGGGACTAGCGGGAGATTTGCTTATGAGCAGTTCTTC	CASSPGTSGRFAYEQFF
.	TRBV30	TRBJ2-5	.	TGTGCCTGGGACCAGACAGTAAAGGAGACCCAGTACTTC	CAWDQTVKETQYF
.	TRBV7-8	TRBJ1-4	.	TGTGCCAGCAGCTTAGCGGATGAAAAACTGTTTTTT	CASSLADEKLFF
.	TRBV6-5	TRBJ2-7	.	TGTGCCAGCAGTTACTCTGGAGGGAACAACTACGAGCAGTACTTC	CASSYSGGNNYEQYF
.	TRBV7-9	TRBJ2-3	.	TGTGCCAGCAGCAGAGGGGCTACGTCAACAGATACGCAGTATTTT	CASSRGATSTDTQYF